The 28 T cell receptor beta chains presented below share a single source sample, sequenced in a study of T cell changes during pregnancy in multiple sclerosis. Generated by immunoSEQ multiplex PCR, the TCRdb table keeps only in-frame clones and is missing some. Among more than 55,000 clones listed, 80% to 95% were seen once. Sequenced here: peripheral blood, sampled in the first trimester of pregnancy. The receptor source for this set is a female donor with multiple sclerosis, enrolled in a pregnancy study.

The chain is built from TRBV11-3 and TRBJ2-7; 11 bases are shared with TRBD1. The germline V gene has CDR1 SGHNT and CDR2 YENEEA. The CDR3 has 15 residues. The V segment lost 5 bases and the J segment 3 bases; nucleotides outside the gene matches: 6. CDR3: CASSPRDRGSYEQYF. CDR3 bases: TGTGCCAGCAGCCCCAGGGACAGGGGGAGCTACGAGCAGTACTTC.

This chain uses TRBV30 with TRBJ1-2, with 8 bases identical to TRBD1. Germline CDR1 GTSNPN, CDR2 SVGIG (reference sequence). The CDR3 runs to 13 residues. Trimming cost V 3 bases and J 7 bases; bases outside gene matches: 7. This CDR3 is CAWRHQGAGGYTF. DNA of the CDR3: TGTGCCTGGAGACACCAGGGGGCTGGTGGCTACACCTTC.

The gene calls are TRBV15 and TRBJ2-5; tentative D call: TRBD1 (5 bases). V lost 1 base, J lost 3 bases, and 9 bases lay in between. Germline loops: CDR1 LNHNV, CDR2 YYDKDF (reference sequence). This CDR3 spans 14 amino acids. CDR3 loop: CATSRVSGKETQYF. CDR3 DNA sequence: TGTGCCACCAGCAGAGTTTCAGGGAAAGAGACCCAGTACTTC.

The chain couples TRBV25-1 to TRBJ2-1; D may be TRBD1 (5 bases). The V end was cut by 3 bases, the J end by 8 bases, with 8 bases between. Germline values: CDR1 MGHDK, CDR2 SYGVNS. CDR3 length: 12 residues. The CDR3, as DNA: TGTGCCAGCAGTGACAGGGTCGATGAGCAGTTCTTC. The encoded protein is CASSDRVDEQFF.

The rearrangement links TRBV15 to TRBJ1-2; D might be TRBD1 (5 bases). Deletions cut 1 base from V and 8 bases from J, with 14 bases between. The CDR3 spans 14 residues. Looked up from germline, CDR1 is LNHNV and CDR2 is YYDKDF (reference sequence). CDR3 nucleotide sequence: TGTGCCACCAGCAGAGTTTATCCGGACAAGGGCTACACCTTC. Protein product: CATSRVYPDKGYTF.

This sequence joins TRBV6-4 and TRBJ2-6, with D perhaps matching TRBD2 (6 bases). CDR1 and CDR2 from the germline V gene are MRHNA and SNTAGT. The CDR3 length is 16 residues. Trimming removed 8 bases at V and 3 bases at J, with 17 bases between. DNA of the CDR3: TGTGCCAGCGCCACATCGGGGGTAAATGGGGCCAACGTCCTGACTTTC. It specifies CASATSGVNGANVLTF.

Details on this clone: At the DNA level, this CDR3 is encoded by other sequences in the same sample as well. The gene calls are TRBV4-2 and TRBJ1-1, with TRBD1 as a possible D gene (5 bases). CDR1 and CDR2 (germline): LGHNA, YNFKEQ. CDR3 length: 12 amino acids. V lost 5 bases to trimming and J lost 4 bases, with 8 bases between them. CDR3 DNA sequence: TGTGCCAGCAGCAGGGGAGGCACTGAAGCTTTCTTT. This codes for CASSRGGTEAFF.

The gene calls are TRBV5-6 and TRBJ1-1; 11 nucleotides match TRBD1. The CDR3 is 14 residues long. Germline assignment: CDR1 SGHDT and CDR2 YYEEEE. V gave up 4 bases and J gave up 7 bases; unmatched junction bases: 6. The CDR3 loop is CASSVGTGGDEAFF. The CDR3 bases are TGTGCCAGCAGCGTGGGGACAGGGGGGGATGAAGCTTTCTTT.

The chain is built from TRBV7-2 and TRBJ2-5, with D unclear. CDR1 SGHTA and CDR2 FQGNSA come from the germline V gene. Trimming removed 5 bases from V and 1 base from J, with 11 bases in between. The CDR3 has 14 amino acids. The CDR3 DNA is TGTGCCAGCAGCCTCGACTCGAGCCAAGAGACCCAGTACTTC. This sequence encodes CASSLDSSQETQYF.

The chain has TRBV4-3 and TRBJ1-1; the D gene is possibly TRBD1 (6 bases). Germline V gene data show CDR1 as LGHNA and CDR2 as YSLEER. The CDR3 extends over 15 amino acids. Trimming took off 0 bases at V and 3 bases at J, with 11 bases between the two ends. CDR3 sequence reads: CASSQDRQGYTEAFF. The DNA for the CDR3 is TGCGCCAGCAGCCAAGATAGGCAGGGGTACACTGAAGCTTTCTTT.

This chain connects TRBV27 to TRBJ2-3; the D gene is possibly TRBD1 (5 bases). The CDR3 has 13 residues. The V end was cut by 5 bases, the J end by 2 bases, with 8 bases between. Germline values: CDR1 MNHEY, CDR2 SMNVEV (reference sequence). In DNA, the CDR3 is TGTGCCAGCAGTCAGGGAAACACAGATACGCAGTATTTT. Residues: CASSQGNTDTQYF.

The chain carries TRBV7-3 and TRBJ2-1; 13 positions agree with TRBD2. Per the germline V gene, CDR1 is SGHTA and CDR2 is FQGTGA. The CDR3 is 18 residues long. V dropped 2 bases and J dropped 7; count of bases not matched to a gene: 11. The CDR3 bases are TGTGCCAGCAGCTTATGGGGCGCGGGACTAGCGGGGACGAATGAGCAGTTCTTC. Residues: CASSLWGAGLAGTNEQFF.

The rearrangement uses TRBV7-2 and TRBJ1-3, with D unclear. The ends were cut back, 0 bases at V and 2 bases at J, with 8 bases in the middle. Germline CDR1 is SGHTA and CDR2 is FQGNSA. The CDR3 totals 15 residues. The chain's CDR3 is CASSLAWEPGNTIYF. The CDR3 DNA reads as TGTGCCAGCAGCTTAGCTTGGGAGCCTGGAAACACCATATATTTT.

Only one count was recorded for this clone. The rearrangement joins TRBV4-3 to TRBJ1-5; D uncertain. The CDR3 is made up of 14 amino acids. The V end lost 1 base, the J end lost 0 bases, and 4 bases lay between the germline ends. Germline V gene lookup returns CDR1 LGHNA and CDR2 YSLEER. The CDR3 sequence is CASSQVNSNQPQHF. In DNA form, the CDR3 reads TGCGCCAGCAGCCAAGTTAATAGCAATCAGCCCCAGCATTTT.

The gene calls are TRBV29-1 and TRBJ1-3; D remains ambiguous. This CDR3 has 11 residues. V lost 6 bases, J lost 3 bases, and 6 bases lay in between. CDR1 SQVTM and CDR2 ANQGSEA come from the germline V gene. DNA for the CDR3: TGCAGCGTAAATAGTGGAAACACCATATATTTT. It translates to CSVNSGNTIYF.

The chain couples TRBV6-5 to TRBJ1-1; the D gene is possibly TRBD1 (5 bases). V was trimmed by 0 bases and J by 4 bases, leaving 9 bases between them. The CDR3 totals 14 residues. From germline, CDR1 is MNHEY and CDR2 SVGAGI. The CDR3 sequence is CASSYSVGGTEAFF. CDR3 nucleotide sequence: TGTGCCAGCAGTTACTCGGTCGGGGGCACTGAAGCTTTCTTT.

CDR3 DNA sequence: TGTGCCAGCAGCGCAGTACAGGGGCTCGCTGGTGAAAAACTGTTTTTT. It yields the protein CASSAVQGLAGEKLFF. The chain combines TRBV5-4 with TRBJ1-4; 7 positions agree with TRBD1. J gave up 7 bases and V 4 bases, and 13 bases lay outside the gene matches. Germline CDR1 and CDR2: SGHNT and YYREEE (reference sequence). The CDR3 sequence is 16 residues long.

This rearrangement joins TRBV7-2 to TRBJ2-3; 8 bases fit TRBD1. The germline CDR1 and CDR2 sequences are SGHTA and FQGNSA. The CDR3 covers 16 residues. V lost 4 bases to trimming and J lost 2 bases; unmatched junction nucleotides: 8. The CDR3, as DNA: TGTGCCAGCAGCTCAGACAGGGGCCGCAACACAGATACGCAGTATTTT. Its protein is CASSSDRGRNTDTQYF.

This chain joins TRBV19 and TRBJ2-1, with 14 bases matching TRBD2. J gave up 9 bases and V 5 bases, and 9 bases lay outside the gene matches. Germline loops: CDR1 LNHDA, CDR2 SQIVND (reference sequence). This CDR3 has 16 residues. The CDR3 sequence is CASSAQGLAGALEQFF. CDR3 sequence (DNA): TGTGCCAGTAGTGCCCAGGGACTAGCGGGGGCTCTTGAGCAGTTCTTC.

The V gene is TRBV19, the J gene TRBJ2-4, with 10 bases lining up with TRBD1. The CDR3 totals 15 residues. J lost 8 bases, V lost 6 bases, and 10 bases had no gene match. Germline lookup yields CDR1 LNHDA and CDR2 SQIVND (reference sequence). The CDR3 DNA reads TGTGCCAGTAGGACAGGGGGCGAACCCTTGGACATTCAGTACTTC. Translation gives CASRTGGEPLDIQYF.

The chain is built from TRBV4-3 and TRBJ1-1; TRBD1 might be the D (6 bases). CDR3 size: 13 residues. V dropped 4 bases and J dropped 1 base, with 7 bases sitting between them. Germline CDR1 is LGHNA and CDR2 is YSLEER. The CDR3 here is CASSPGQNTEAFF. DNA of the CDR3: TGCGCCAGCAGCCCGGGACAGAACACTGAAGCTTTCTTT.

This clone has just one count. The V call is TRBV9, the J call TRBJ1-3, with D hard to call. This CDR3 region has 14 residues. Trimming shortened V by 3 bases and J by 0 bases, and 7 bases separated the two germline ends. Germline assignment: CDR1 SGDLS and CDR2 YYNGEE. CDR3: CASSGDFSGNTIYF. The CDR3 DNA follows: TGTGCCAGCAGCGGAGATTTCTCTGGAAACACCATATATTTT.

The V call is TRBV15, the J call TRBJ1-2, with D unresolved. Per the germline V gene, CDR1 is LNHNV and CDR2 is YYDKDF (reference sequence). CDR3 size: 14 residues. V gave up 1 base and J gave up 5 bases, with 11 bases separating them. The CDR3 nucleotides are TGTGCCACCAGCAGAGGCGGGCCACCTTATGGCTACACCTTC. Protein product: CATSRGGPPYGYTF. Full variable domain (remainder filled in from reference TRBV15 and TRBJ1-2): DAMVIQNPRYQVTQFGKPVTLSCSQTLNHNVMYWYQQKSSQAPKLLFHYYDKDFNNEADTPDNFQSRRPNTSFCFLDIRSPGLGDTAMYLCATSRGGPPYGYTFGSGTRLTVV.

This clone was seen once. The CDR3 coding sequence is TGTGCCAGCAGCTTCTCCCTTCCGGACAGGCCTTCCTACAATGAGCAGTTCTTC. It translates to CASSFSLPDRPSYNEQFF. The rearrangement links TRBV5-5 to TRBJ2-1; TRBD1 aligns across 7 bases. CDR3 length equals 18 residues. V lost 2 bases to trimming and J lost 1 base; unmatched junction nucleotides: 12. Germline lookup yields CDR1 SGHKS and CDR2 YYEKEE (reference sequence). Complete variable domain (other parts from reference TRBV5-5 and TRBJ2-1): DAGVTQSPTHLIKTRGQQVTLRCSPISGHKSVSWYQQVLGQGPQFIFQYYEKEERGRGNFPDRFSARQFPNYSSELNVNALLLGDSALYLCASSFSLPDRPSYNEQFFGPGTRLTVL.

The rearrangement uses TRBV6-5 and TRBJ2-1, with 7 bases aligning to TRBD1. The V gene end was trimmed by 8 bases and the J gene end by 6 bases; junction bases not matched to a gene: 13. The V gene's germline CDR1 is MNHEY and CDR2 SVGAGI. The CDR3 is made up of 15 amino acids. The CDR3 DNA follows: TGTGCCAGCGGAATTACAGGGGAGTATTCCAATGAGCAGTTCTTC. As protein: CASGITGEYSNEQFF.

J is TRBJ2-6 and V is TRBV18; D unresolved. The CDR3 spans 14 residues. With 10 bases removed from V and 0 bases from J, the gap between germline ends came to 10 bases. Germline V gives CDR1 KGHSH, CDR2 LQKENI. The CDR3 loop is CATKISSGANVLTF. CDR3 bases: TGTGCCACCAAGATCAGCTCTGGGGCCAACGTCCTGACTTTC.

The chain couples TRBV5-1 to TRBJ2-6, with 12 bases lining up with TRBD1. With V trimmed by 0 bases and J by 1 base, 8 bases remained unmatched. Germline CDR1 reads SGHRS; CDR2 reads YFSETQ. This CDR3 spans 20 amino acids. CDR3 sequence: CASSLAGQGALRSGANVLTF. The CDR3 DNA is TGCGCCAGCAGCTTGGCGGGACAGGGGGCGCTAAGGTCTGGGGCCAACGTCCTGACTTTC.

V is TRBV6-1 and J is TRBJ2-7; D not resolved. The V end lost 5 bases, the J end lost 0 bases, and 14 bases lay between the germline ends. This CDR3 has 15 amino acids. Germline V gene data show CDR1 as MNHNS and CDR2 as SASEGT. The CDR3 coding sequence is TGTGCCAGCAGTTCCACCCCAGGTTACTCCTACGAGCAGTACTTC. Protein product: CASSSTPGYSYEQYF.